What follows describes a single TCR beta chain. What it binds is unknown. The data derive from a study of cytomegalovirus exposure and HLA in healthy donors. Study-wide results and caveats: First-cohort TCR clusters were later found to tend to co-occur in the 120 or so validation repertoires. Among the CMV-associated chains, a few were confirmed in vitro as specific for CMV antigens. Researchers counted about 150 TCR beta chains as cytomegalovirus-associated.

Generated by immunoSEQ multiplex PCR, the TCRdb table keeps only in-frame clones and is missing some. This sample yields fewer than 120,000 clones, of which roughly 89% are seen a single time; about 1.9% belongs to the top ten. Germline V gene lookup returns CDR1 SGHTA and CDR2 FQGNSA. V lost 2 bases and J lost 7, with 8 bases in between. The CDR3 has 12 residues. The sample consisted of PBMCs. This TCR came from a woman aged 18-30 years in good health and CMV-seronegative. The V and J genes are TRBV7-2 and TRBJ1-2, with a tentative D call TRBD1 (5 bases). CDR3 region: CASSLRGGGYTF. The CDR3 region has the DNA TGTGCCAGCAGCTTACGGGGGGGTGGCTACACCTTC.